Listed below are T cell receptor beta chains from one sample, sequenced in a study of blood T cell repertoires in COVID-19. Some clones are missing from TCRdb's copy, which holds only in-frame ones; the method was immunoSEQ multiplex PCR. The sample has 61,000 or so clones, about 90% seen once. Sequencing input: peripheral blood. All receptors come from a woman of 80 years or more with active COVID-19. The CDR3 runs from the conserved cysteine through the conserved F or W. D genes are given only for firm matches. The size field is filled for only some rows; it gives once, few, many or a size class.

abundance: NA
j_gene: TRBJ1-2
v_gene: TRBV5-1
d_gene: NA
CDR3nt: TGCGCCAGCAGCCTGGACAGAGCTAACTATGGCTACACCTTC
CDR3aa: CASSLDRANYGYTF

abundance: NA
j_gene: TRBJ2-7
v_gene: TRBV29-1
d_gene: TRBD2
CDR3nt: TGCAGCGGGGGACTAGCGGGGAACGAGCAGTACTTC
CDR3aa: CSGGLAGNEQYF

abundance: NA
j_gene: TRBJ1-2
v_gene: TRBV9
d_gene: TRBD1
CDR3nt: TGTGCCAGCAGCGTAGGTGGCCTAGGGGGCCATGGCTACACCTTC
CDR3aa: CASSVGGLGGHGYTF

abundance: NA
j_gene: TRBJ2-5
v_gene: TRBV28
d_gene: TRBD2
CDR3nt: TGTGCCAGCAGTTTATGGGCTAGCGGGGACCAAGAGACCCAGTACTTC
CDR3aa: CASSLWASGDQETQYF

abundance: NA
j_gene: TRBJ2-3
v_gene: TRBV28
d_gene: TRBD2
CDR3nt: TGTGCCAGTCCAGGGACTAGCGGGGGGGCCGAAGATACGCAGTATTTT
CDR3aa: CASPGTSGGAEDTQYF

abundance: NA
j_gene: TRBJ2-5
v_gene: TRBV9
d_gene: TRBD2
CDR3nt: TGTGCCAGCAGCGCCCCGCGTCGCGGGGGGGCGGGGGAGACCCAGTACTTC
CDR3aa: CASSAPRRGGAGETQYF

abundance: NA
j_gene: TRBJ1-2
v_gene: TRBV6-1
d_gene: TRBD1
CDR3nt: TGTGCCAGCAGTGTCCGACAGGGGGCGGTTTTTAACTATGGCTACACCTTC
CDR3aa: CASSVRQGAVFNYGYTF

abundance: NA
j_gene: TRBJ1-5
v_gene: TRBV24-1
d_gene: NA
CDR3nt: TGTGCCACCAGTGGGGGGGTTAGCAATCAGCCCCAGCATTTT
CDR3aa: CATSGGVSNQPQHF

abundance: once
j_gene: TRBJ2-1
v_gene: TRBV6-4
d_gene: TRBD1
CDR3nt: TGTGCCACCCAGAGCACAGGGGGCTACAATGAGCAGTTCTTC
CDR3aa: CATQSTGGYNEQFF

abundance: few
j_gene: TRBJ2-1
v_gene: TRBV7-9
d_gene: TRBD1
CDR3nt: TGTGCCAGCAGCTCCCGCCGGGACAGAGGGCCCTCTGGGCACAATGAGCAGTTCTTC
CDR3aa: CASSSRRDRGPSGHNEQFF

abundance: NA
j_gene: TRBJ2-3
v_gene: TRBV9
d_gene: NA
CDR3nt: TGTGCCAGCAGCTCCTATGGCACAGATACGCAGTATTTT
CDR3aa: CASSSYGTDTQYF

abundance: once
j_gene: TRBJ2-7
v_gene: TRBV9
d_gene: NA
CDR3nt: TGTGCCAGCAGCCCCCGGGGTTTTCCCTACGAGCAGTACTTC
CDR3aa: CASSPRGFPYEQYF

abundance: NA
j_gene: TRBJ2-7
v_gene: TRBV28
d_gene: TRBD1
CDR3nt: TGTGCCAGCAGTTCGCCCCCCGGGACAGGGAGCTACGAGCAGTACTTC
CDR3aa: CASSSPPGTGSYEQYF

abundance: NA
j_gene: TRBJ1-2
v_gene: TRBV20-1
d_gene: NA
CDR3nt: TGCAGTGTAGCCGGATCATTGGGCTACACCTTC
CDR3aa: CSVAGSLGYTF

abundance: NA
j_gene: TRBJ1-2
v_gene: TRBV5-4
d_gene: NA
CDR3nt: TGTGCCAGCAGCTTTACAGGGCTGAATGGCTACACCTTC
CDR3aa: CASSFTGLNGYTF

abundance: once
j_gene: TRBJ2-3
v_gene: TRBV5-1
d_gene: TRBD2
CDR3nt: TGCGCCAGCAGCTTGACTCCAGCGGGGGGAGATAGCACAGATACGCAGTATTTT
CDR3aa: CASSLTPAGGDSTDTQYF

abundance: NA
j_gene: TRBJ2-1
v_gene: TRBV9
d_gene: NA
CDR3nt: TGTGCCAGCAGCGTAGCGACAGATTACAATGAGCAGTTCTTC
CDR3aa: CASSVATDYNEQFF

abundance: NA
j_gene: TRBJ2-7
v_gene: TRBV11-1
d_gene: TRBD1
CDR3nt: TGTGCCAGCAGCTCGTTGACAGGGGGCGCAGCCTACGAGCAGTACTTC
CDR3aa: CASSSLTGGAAYEQYF

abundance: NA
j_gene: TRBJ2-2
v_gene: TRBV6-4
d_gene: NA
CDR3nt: TGTGCCAGCAGTGAAGTAGGAACGGGCACCGGGGAGCTGTTTTTT
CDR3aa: CASSEVGTGTGELFF

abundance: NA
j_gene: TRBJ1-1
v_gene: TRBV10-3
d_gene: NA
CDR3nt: TGTGCCATCAGTGAAACAGCCAACACTGAAGCTTTCTTT
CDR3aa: CAISETANTEAFF

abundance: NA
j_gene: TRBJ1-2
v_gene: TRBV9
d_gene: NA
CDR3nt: TGTGCCAGCAGCGTAGGAAGTAGGGGAGGGTTGTATGGCTACACCTTC
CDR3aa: CASSVGSRGGLYGYTF

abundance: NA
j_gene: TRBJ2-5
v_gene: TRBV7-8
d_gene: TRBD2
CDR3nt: TGTGCCAGCAGCGCCCGACTAGCGGGGGGGGGAGAGACCCAGTACTTC
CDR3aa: CASSARLAGGGETQYF

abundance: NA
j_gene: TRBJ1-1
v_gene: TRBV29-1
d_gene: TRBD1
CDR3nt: TGCAGCGGGGGACAGGGTCAAGAAGCTTTCTTT
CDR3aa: CSGGQGQEAFF

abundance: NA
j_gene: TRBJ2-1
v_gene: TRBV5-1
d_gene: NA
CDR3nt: TGCGCCAGCAGCTTCCGGTCTACCCTCAATGAGCAGTTCTTC
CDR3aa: CASSFRSTLNEQFF

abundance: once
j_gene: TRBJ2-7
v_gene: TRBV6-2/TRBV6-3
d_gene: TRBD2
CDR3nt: TGTGCCAGCAGTCGGACTAGCGGAGCAGCCTACGAGCAGTACTTC
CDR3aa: CASSRTSGAAYEQYF

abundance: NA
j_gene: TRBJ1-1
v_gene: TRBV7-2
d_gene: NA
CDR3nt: TGTGCCAGCAGCTTTGGGCCTGAAGCTTTCTTT
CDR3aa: CASSFGPEAFF

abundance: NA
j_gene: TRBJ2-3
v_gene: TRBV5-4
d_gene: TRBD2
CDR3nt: TGTGCCAGCAGCTTCTGGCGGGGGGGCGGAGATACGCAGTATTTT
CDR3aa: CASSFWRGGGDTQYF

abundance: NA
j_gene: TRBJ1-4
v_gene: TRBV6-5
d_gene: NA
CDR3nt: TGTGCCAGCAGTAGCAAAGGGGGGGGAAAACTGTTTTTT
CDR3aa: CASSSKGGGKLFF

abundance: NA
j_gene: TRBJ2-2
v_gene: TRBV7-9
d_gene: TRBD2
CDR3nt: TGTGCCAGCAGCCACCCAGGGCCAGCGGGAAGCACCGGGGAGCTGTTTTTT
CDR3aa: CASSHPGPAGSTGELFF

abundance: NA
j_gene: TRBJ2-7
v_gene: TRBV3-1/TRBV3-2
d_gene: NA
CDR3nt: TGTGCCAGCAGCCCCCCCGGGCGGGGATTGGCCTACGAGCAGTACTTC
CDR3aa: CASSPPGRGLAYEQYF

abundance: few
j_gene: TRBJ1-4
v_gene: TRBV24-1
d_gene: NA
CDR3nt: TGTGCCACCAGTGATCCCGTGGCTGAAAAACTGTTTTTT
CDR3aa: CATSDPVAEKLFF

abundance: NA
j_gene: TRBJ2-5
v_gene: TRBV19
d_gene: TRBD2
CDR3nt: TGTGCCAGCTCCCCGGGTAGCGGGGGGCCGGGCGAGACCCAGTACTTC
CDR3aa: CASSPGSGGPGETQYF

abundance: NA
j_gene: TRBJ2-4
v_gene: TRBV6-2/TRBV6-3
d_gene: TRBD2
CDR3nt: TGTGCCAGCAGTTACCCCGGACTAGCGGGGGGCCCTACAAAAAACATTCAGTACTTC
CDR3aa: CASSYPGLAGGPTKNIQYF

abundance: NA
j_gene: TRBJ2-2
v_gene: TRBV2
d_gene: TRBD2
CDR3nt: TGTGCCAGCAATAGCGGGGGTGGAACCGGGGAGCTGTTTTTT
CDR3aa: CASNSGGGTGELFF

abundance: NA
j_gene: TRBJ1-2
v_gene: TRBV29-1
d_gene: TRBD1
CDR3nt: TGCAGCGTTGTCGTAGGGGGCCACTATGGCTACACCTTC
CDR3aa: CSVVVGGHYGYTF

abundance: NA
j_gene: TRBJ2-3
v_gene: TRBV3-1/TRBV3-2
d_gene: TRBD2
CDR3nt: TGTGCCAGCAGCCACAGTGGACTAGCGGAGACAGATACGCAGTATTTT
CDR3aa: CASSHSGLAETDTQYF

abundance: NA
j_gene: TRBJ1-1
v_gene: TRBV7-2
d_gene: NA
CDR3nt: TGTGCCAGCAGCCAGGGGCGGTTTAGGAACACTGAAGCTTTCTTT
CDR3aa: CASSQGRFRNTEAFF

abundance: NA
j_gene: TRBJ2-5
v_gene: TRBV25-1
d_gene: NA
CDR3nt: TGTGCCAGCAGTGGCCAGGGTTATGGGACCCAGTACTTC
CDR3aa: CASSGQGYGTQYF

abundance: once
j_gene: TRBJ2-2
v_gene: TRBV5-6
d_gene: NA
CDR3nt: TGTGCCAGCAGCCTAATCTACACCGGGGAGCTGTTTTTT
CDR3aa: CASSLIYTGELFF

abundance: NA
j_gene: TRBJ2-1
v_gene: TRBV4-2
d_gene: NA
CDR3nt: TGTGCCAGCAGGGAACAGGATACCTACAATGAGCAGTTCTTC
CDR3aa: CASREQDTYNEQFF

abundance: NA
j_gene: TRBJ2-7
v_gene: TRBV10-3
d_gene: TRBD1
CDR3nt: TGTGCCATCAGTGGACAGGGGGGGACCTACGAGCAGTACTTC
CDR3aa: CAISGQGGTYEQYF

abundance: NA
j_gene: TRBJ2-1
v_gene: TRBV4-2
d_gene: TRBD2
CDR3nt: TGTGCCAGCAGCCAAAGGGGGACTAGCGGGGTATACAATGAGCAGTTCTTC
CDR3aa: CASSQRGTSGVYNEQFF

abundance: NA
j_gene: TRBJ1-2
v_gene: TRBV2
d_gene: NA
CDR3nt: TGTGCCAGCAGTCCGGGGGGGGCTGGCTATGGCTACACCTTC
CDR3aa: CASSPGGAGYGYTF

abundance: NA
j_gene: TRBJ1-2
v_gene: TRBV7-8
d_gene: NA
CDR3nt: TGTGCCAGCAGCTTAAGGAGGCTAGCTGGGGGCTACACCTTC
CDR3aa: CASSLRRLAGGYTF

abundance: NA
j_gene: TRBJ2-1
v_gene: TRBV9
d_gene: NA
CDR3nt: TGTGCCAGCAGCGTAAGCGGGACAGGCAATGAGCAGTTCTTC
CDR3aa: CASSVSGTGNEQFF

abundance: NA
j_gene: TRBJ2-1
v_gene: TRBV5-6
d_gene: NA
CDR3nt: TGTGCCAGCAGCTTGGTGGCTGGGGTACAGGGTGGACAGTTCTTC
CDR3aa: CASSLVAGVQGGQFF

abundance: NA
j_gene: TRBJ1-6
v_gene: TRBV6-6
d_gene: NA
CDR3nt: TGTGCCAGCAGAGGTGGGACAAAATATTCACCCCTCCACTTT
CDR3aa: CASRGGTKYSPLHF

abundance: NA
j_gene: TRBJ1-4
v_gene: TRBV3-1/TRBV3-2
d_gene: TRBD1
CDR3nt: TGTGCCAGCAGGAAAGGACAGGGGCATGAAAAACTGTTTTTT
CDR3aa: CASRKGQGHEKLFF

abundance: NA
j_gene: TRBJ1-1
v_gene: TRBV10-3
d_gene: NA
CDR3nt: TGTGCCACCTGGGGACAACAGAACACTGAAGCTTTCTTT
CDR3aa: CATWGQQNTEAFF

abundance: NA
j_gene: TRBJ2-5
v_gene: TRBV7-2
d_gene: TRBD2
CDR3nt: TGTGCCAGCAGCCGCGGACTAGCGGAAGAGACCCAGTACTTC
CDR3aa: CASSRGLAEETQYF

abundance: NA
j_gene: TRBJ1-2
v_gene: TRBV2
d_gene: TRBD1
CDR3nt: TGTGCCAGCAGAGACCAACACAGCGACAGGGTGGAAGGCTACACCTTC
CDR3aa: CASRDQHSDRVEGYTF

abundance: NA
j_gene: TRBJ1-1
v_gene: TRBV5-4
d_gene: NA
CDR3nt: TGTGCCAGCAGCTTGGTAGAGAACCCCCCGGGCACTGAAGCTTTCTTT
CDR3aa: CASSLVENPPGTEAFF

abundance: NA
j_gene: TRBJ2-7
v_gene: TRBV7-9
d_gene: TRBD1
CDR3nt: TGTGCCAGCAGCCGGGACAGTATATACGAGCAGTACTTC
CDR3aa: CASSRDSIYEQYF